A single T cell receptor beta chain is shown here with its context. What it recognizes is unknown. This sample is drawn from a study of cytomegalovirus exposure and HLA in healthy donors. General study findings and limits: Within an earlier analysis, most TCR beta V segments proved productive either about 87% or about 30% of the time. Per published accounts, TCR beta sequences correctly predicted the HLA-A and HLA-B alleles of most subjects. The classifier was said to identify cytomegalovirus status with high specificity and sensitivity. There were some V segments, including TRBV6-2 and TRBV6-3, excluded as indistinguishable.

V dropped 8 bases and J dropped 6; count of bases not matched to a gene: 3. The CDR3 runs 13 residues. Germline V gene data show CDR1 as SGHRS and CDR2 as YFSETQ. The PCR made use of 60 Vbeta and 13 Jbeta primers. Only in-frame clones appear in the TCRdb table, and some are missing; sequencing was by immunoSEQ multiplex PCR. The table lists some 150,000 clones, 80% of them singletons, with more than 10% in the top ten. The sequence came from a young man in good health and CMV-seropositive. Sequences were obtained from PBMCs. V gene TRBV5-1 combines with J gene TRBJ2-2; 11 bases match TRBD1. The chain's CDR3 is CASGQGASGELFF. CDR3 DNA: TGCGCCAGTGGACAGGGGGCCTCCGGGGAGCTGTTTTTT.